These T cell receptor beta chains were read from a single sample in a study of blood T cell repertoires in COVID-19. The table came from immunoSEQ multiplex PCR; TCRdb's copy has only in-frame clones and leaves some out. Of 160,000 or so clones listed, 81% are singletons. The sequenced sample was peripheral blood. The receptors derive from a man in his 60s with active or convalescent COVID-19. Each CDR3 is given with its conserved first and last residue. The order of the fields is J gene, clone size, V gene, D gene, CDR3 protein, CDR3 DNA. D genes are given only for firm matches. Rows may omit the clone size; those that give it use once, few, many or a size class.

J: TRBJ2-3
size: -
V: TRBV3-1/TRBV3-2
D: -
CDR3: CASSPQRTLNTDTQYF
DNA: TGTGCCAGCAGCCCTCAGAGGACTCTCAACACAGATACGCAGTATTTT

J: TRBJ1-1
size: -
V: TRBV6-6
D: -
CDR3: CASRADGGAFF
DNA: TGTGCCAGCAGGGCCGACGGGGGGGCTTTCTTT

J: TRBJ2-3
size: -
V: TRBV12-3/TRBV12-4
D: -
CDR3: CASSRRGADTQYF
DNA: TGTGCCAGCAGCCGCCGGGGTGCAGATACGCAGTATTTT

J: TRBJ2-1
size: -
V: TRBV19
D: -
CDR3: CASSIGRVVNEQFF
DNA: TGTGCCAGTAGTATAGGCAGGGTAGTCAATGAGCAGTTCTTC

J: TRBJ1-2
size: few
V: TRBV2
D: TRBD1
CDR3: CASSPGQGFGYTF
DNA: TGTGCCAGCAGCCCCGGACAGGGCTTTGGCTACACCTTC

J: TRBJ2-3
size: -
V: TRBV24-1
D: -
CDR3: CATSDSGYPTDTQYF
DNA: TGTGCCACCAGTGATTCCGGGTATCCCACAGATACGCAGTATTTT

J: TRBJ2-7
size: once
V: TRBV12-3/TRBV12-4
D: -
CDR3: CASSFQETDEQYF
DNA: TGTGCCAGCAGTTTCCAGGAAACGGACGAGCAGTACTTC

J: TRBJ2-7
size: -
V: TRBV7-9
D: TRBD2
CDR3: CASSLGAGGNEQYF
DNA: TGTGCCAGCAGCTTAGGCGCGGGGGGGAACGAGCAGTACTTC

J: TRBJ2-5
size: -
V: TRBV5-1
D: -
CDR3: CASSRALGETQYF
DNA: TGCGCCAGCAGCCGCGCCCTCGGGGAGACCCAGTACTTC

J: TRBJ2-5
size: -
V: TRBV19
D: -
CDR3: CASSMAPGVGETQYF
DNA: TGTGCCAGTAGTATGGCTCCGGGGGTTGGAGAGACCCAGTACTTC

J: TRBJ1-4
size: -
V: TRBV7-6
D: -
CDR3: CASSRDGGLGEKLFF
DNA: TGTGCCAGCAGTCGAGATGGGGGCCTTGGGGAAAAACTGTTTTTT

J: TRBJ2-7
size: -
V: TRBV27
D: -
CDR3: CASSLKGDGYYEQYF
DNA: TGTGCCAGCAGTTTAAAAGGGGATGGGTACTACGAGCAGTACTTC

J: TRBJ1-1
size: -
V: TRBV29-1
D: TRBD1
CDR3: CSVRGPTGQMNTEAFF
DNA: TGCAGCGTGAGGGGGCCGACAGGGCAAATGAACACTGAAGCTTTCTTT

J: TRBJ2-1
size: -
V: TRBV5-1
D: TRBD2
CDR3: CASSLARLAGGLVYNEQFF
DNA: TGCGCCAGCAGCTTGGCCCGGCTAGCGGGGGGGCTGGTCTACAATGAGCAGTTCTTC

J: TRBJ2-1
size: -
V: TRBV28
D: TRBD1
CDR3: CASSLEQGGYNEQFF
DNA: TGTGCCAGCAGTTTAGAACAGGGGGGCTACAATGAGCAGTTCTTC

J: TRBJ2-1
size: few
V: TRBV11-3
D: -
CDR3: CASSDFTNNEQFF
DNA: TGTGCCAGCAGCGACTTCACTAACAATGAGCAGTTCTTC

J: TRBJ1-5
size: -
V: TRBV12-3/TRBV12-4
D: -
CDR3: CASSFRGNQPQHF
DNA: TGTGCCAGCAGTTTCAGGGGAAATCAGCCCCAGCATTTT

J: TRBJ2-7
size: -
V: TRBV28
D: -
CDR3: CASSPETGIYEQYF
DNA: TGTGCCAGCAGTCCGGAAACAGGGATCTACGAGCAGTACTTC

J: TRBJ2-7
size: once
V: TRBV2
D: -
CDR3: CASSEERGRAREQYF
DNA: TGTGCCAGCAGTGAAGAAAGGGGGAGGGCCAGAGAGCAGTACTTC

J: TRBJ2-3
size: few
V: TRBV5-4
D: TRBD1
CDR3: CASSRTGGRTDTQYF
DNA: TGTGCCAGCAGTCGGACAGGGGGCCGCACAGATACGCAGTATTTT

J: TRBJ2-2
size: -
V: TRBV5-1
D: -
CDR3: CASKVGGQTNTGELFF
DNA: TGCGCCAGCAAGGTTGGGGGCCAAACGAACACCGGGGAGCTGTTTTTT

J: TRBJ1-2
size: -
V: TRBV7-3
D: TRBD1
CDR3: CASSFSQGDGYTF
DNA: TGTGCCAGCAGCTTTTCACAGGGGGACGGCTACACCTTC

J: TRBJ2-7
size: -
V: TRBV11-2
D: -
CDR3: CASSYNYEQYF
DNA: TGTGCCAGCAGCTATAACTACGAGCAGTACTTC

J: TRBJ2-5
size: once
V: TRBV28
D: -
CDR3: CASRDPGRETQYF
DNA: TGTGCCAGCAGGGACCCAGGGAGGGAGACCCAGTACTTC

J: TRBJ2-2
size: once
V: TRBV6-4
D: -
CDR3: CASTSTDTGELFF
DNA: TGTGCCAGCACCTCTACCGACACCGGGGAGCTGTTTTTT

J: TRBJ2-2
size: -
V: TRBV5-1
D: TRBD1
CDR3: CASSVIQGSGELFF
DNA: TGCGCCAGCAGCGTAATACAGGGGTCCGGGGAGCTGTTTTTT

J: TRBJ2-7
size: -
V: TRBV28
D: TRBD1
CDR3: CASSRPGQGAYEQYF
DNA: TGTGCCAGCAGCAGACCGGGACAGGGAGCCTACGAGCAGTACTTC

J: TRBJ1-6
size: -
V: TRBV18
D: -
CDR3: CASSPAPGRVGSPLHF
DNA: TGTGCCAGCTCACCAGCCCCGGGCAGGGTTGGTTCACCCCTCCACTTT

J: TRBJ2-2
size: -
V: TRBV18
D: TRBD1
CDR3: CASSSGGQGSTGELFF
DNA: TGTGCCAGCTCGTCTGGCGGACAGGGGAGCACCGGGGAGCTGTTTTTT

J: TRBJ2-1
size: -
V: TRBV29-1
D: -
CDR3: CSVVLSFYNEQFF
DNA: TGCAGCGTTGTACTGAGCTTCTACAATGAGCAGTTCTTC

J: TRBJ1-5
size: few
V: TRBV28
D: TRBD1
CDR3: CASSLVQGAYQPQHF
DNA: TGTGCCAGCAGTTTAGTACAGGGGGCTTATCAGCCCCAGCATTTT

J: TRBJ2-5
size: few
V: TRBV3-1/TRBV3-2
D: TRBD2
CDR3: CASSHGGAIETQYF
DNA: TGTGCCAGCAGCCACGGGGGGGCAATAGAGACCCAGTACTTC

J: TRBJ1-6
size: -
V: TRBV5-5
D: -
CDR3: CASSQQTGAFFYNSPLHF
DNA: TGTGCCAGCAGCCAACAGACAGGCGCGTTCTTCTATAATTCACCCCTCCACTTT

J: TRBJ2-5
size: -
V: TRBV11-3
D: -
CDR3: CASSPGLGETQYF
DNA: TGTGCCAGCAGCCCCGGGTTGGGAGAGACCCAGTACTTC

J: TRBJ1-1
size: once
V: TRBV19
D: -
CDR3: CASSIVPGQGTEAFF
DNA: TGTGCCAGTAGTATAGTTCCGGGACAAGGGACTGAAGCTTTCTTT

J: TRBJ2-2
size: -
V: TRBV5-4
D: -
CDR3: CASSLVTGLTGELFF
DNA: TGTGCCAGCAGCTTAGTTACAGGGCTCACCGGGGAGCTGTTTTTT

J: TRBJ2-1
size: -
V: TRBV6-5
D: TRBD1
CDR3: CASSYLGTGLLNEQFF
DNA: TGTGCCAGCAGTTACCTAGGGACAGGGCTATTGAATGAGCAGTTCTTC

J: TRBJ2-1
size: -
V: TRBV28
D: -
CDR3: CASTPPGGSYNEQFF
DNA: TGTGCCAGCACTCCACCCGGCGGCTCCTACAATGAGCAGTTCTTC

J: TRBJ1-5
size: -
V: TRBV2
D: TRBD1
CDR3: CAKGTDPRGNQPQHF
DNA: TGTGCCAAAGGGACAGACCCACGGGGCAATCAGCCCCAGCATTTT

J: TRBJ1-1
size: -
V: TRBV6-1
D: -
CDR3: CASSEVVSSEAFF
DNA: TGTGCCAGCAGTGAAGTAGTAAGCTCAGAAGCTTTCTTT

J: TRBJ2-3
size: -
V: TRBV25-1
D: TRBD2
CDR3: CASSPAGGAGPNTQYF
DNA: TGTGCCAGCAGCCCCGCGGGAGGGGCAGGGCCAAATACGCAGTATTTT

J: TRBJ2-4
size: -
V: TRBV6-2/TRBV6-3
D: TRBD2
CDR3: CASSYERGGTKNIQYF
DNA: TGTGCCAGCAGTTACGAGCGGGGGGGTACCAAAAACATTCAGTACTTC

J: TRBJ2-7
size: -
V: TRBV6-5
D: -
CDR3: CASSLGGGVDEQYF
DNA: TGTGCCAGCAGCCTTGGAGGTGGGGTCGACGAGCAGTACTTC

J: TRBJ1-4
size: -
V: TRBV28
D: -
CDR3: CASSRGLTNEKLFF
DNA: TGTGCCAGCAGCCGAGGGTTGACTAATGAAAAACTGTTTTTT

J: TRBJ1-5
size: -
V: TRBV19
D: -
CDR3: CASSIPGLSNQPQHF
DNA: TGTGCCAGTAGTATTCCAGGGTTGAGCAATCAGCCCCAGCATTTT

J: TRBJ1-2
size: -
V: TRBV4-2
D: -
CDR3: CASSPSTVEIQNYGYTF
DNA: TGTGCCAGCAGCCCCTCGACAGTGGAGATTCAAAACTATGGCTACACCTTC

J: TRBJ2-1
size: -
V: TRBV19
D: TRBD1
CDR3: CASSNGQGNHNEQFF
DNA: TGTGCCAGTAGTAACGGACAGGGCAACCACAATGAGCAGTTCTTC